This is a list of T cell receptor beta chains from one sample in a study of T cell repertoires in ileal Crohn's disease. The table came from immunoSEQ multiplex PCR; TCRdb's copy has only in-frame clones and leaves some out. Of nearly 5,000 clones in the sample, roughly four fifths are singletons; the top ten hold over 9.5%. Source material: ileal tissue. All receptors derive from an adult with Crohn's disease. Both conserved end residues are part of each CDR3. Only some rows state a clone size, as once, few, many or a class for expanded clones.

v_call	cdr3_length	j_call	clone_size	cdr3_aa
TRBV9	18	TRBJ2-1	.	CASSVGGTSGGSYNEQFF
TRBV5-4	14	TRBJ2-5	.	CASSSPTSGETQYF
TRBV6-6	15	TRBJ2-1	.	CASSFSGAHYNEQFF
TRBV5-1	14	TRBJ1-3	few	CASSLDISGNTIYF
TRBV4-1	15	TRBJ1-1	once	CASSLGQVDGTEAFF
TRBV5-1	14	TRBJ1-2	.	CASSLDTGIYGYTF
TRBV19	15	TRBJ1-5	.	CASSIEATGNQPQHF
TRBV27	18	TRBJ2-5	.	CASSRAPSGGPAFETQYF
TRBV7-8	14	TRBJ2-7	.	CASSGLGQGYEQYF
TRBV5-5	14	TRBJ1-5	.	CASSLASGNQPQHF
TRBV2	12	TRBJ2-7	.	CASSAGSGQRYF
TRBV5-8	15	TRBJ1-4	once	CASSSGGGSNEKLFF
TRBV14	15	TRBJ2-7	.	CASSQGQGAFYEQYF
TRBV6-6	13	TRBJ2-7	.	CASSDQGGHEQYF
TRBV27	16	TRBJ1-1	few	CASRPTGVERNTEAFF
TRBV9	12	TRBJ2-1	.	CASSPRDFEQFF
TRBV2	14	TRBJ1-4	.	CASSVAGANEKLFF
TRBV10-3	14	TRBJ1-1	few	CAISRGGDNTEAFF
TRBV15	14	TRBJ2-3	.	CATSRDRGADTQYF
TRBV18	14	TRBJ2-7	.	CASSPRGSSYEQYF
TRBV7-2	16	TRBJ1-4	.	CASSQVQGAANEKLFF
TRBV6-4	15	TRBJ2-2	few	CASSQGQANTGELFF
TRBV6-1	13	TRBJ1-1	.	CASSDTENTEAFF
TRBV6-1	15	TRBJ2-5	.	CASSEETGGQETQYF
TRBV6-5	15	TRBJ2-7	.	CASTQGGRSTYEQYF
TRBV30	16	TRBJ1-3	.	CAWRPTGTGKGNTIYF
TRBV5-1	13	TRBJ1-1	.	CASSLDRNTEAFF
TRBV5-8	14	TRBJ1-5	few	CASRHGGTDQPQHF
TRBV4-2	17	TRBJ2-1	.	CASSANGAGSSYNEQFF
TRBV5-1	14	TRBJ1-2	.	CASSLGGTYYGYTF
TRBV5-6	15	TRBJ1-6	.	CASSFFGTENSPLHF